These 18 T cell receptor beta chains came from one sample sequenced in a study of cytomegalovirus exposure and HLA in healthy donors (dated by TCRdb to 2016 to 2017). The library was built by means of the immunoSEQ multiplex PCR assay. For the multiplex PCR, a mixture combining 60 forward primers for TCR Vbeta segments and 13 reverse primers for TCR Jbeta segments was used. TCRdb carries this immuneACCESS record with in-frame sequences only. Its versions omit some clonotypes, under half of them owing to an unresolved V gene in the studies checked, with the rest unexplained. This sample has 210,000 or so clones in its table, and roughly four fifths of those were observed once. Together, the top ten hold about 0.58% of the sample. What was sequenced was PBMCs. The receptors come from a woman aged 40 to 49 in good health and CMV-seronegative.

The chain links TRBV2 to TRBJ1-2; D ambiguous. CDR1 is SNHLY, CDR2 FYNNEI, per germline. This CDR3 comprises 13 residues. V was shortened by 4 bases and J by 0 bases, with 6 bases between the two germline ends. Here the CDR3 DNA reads TGTGCCAGCAGTGGTACAGCTAACTATGGCTACACCTTC. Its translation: CASSGTANYGYTF.

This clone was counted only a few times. The CDR3 DNA reads TGCGCCAGCAGCCAAGACGGGACTCCCTCAGAAAAACTGTTTTTT. Encoded protein: CASSQDGTPSEKLFF. The chain joins TRBV4-1 to TRBJ1-4; possibly TRBD1 for D (5 bases). Germline-derived CDR1 and CDR2 are MGHRA and YSYEKL. V was cut by 0 bases and J by 8 bases, with 13 bases left in between. CDR3 length: 15 residues.

CDR3 nucleotide sequence: TGTGCCAGCAGTAAGGGACAGGGACCCGGATCCTACAATGAGCAGTTCTTC. Translated, it gives CASSKGQGPGSYNEQFF. J is TRBJ2-1 and V is TRBV5-4; 9 bases fit TRBD1. CDR1 SGHNT and CDR2 YYREEE come from the germline V gene (reference sequence). CDR3 length: 17 residues. Unmatched junction bases numbered 10, after V lost 5 bases and J lost 1 base.

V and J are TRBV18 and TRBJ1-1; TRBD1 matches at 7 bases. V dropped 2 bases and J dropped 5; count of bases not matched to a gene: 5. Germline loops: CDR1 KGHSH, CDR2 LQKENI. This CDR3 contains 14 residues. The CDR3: CASSPKQGKTEAFF. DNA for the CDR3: TGTGCCAGCTCACCAAAACAGGGGAAGACTGAAGCTTTCTTT.

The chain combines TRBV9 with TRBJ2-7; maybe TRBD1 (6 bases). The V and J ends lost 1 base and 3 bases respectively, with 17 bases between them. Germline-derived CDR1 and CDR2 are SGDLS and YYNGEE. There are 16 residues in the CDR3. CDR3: CASSVRRGQTFYEQYF. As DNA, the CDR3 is TGTGCCAGCAGCGTAAGGAGAGGACAGACTTTCTACGAGCAGTACTTC.

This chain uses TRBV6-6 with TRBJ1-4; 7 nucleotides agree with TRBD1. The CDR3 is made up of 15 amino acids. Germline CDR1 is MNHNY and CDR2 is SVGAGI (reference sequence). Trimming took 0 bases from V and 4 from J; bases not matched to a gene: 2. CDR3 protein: CASSYSRDSNEKLFF. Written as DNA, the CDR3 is TGTGCCAGCAGTTACTCCCGGGACAGTAATGAAAAACTGTTTTTT.

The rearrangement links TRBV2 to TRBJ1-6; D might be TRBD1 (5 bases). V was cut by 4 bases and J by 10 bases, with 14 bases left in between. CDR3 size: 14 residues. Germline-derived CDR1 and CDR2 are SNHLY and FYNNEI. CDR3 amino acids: CASSVTGDNSPLHF. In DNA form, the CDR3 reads TGTGCCAGCAGTGTTACAGGAGACAACTCACCCCTCCACTTT. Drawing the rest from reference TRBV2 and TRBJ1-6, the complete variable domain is EPEVTQTPSHQVTQMGQEVILRCVPISNHLYFYWYRQILGQKVEFLVSFYNNEISEKSEIFDDQFSVERPDGSNFTLKIRSTKLEDSAMYFCASSVTGDNSPLHFGNGTRLTVT.

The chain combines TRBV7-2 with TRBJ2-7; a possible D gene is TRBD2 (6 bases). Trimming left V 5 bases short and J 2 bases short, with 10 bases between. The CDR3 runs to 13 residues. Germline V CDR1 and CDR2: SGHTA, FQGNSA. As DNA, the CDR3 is TGTGCCAGCAGCGCGGGACCCGCCTACGAGCAGTACTTC. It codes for CASSAGPAYEQYF.

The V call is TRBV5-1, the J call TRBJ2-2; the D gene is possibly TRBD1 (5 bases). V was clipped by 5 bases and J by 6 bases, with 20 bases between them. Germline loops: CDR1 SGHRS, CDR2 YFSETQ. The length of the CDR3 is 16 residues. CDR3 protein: CASRSLITGIPGELFF. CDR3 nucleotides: TGCGCCAGCAGATCACTTATCACAGGCATCCCCGGGGAGCTGTTTTTT.

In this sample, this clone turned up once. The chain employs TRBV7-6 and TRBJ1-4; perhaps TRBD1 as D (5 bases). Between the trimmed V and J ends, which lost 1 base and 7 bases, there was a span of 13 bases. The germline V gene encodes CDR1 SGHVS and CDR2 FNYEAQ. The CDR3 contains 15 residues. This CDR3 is CASSLDGTLGEKLFF. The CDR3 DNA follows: TGTGCCAGCAGCTTAGACGGGACTCTGGGTGAAAAACTGTTTTTT.

The CDR3 nucleotides are TGTGCCAGCAGCCCCCAGGGCGGCACAGATACGCAGTATTTT. It codes for CASSPQGGTDTQYF. V and J are TRBV7-8 and TRBJ2-3, with a tentative D call TRBD1 (5 bases). V gave up 5 bases and J gave up 1 base, with 10 bases separating them. Germline CDR1 SGHVS, CDR2 FQNEAQ. The CDR3 contains 14 residues.

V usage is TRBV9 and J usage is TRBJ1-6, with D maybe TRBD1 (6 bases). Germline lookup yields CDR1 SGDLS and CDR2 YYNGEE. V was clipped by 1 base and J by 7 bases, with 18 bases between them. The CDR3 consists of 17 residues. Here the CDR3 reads CASSVFSQGTRNSPLHF. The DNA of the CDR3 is TGTGCCAGCAGCGTATTTTCTCAGGGGACGAGAAATTCACCCCTCCACTTT.

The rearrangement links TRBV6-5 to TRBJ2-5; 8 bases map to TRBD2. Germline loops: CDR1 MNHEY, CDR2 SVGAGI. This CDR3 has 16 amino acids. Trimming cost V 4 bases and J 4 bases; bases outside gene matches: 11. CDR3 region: CASSSGVAGNIETQYF. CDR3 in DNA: TGTGCCAGCAGTTCGGGGGTAGCGGGGAATATAGAGACCCAGTACTTC.

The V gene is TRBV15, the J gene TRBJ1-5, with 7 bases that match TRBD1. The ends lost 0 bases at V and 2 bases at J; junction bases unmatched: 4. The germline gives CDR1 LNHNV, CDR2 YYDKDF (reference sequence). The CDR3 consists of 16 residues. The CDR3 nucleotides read TGTGCCACCAGCAGAGATCACGGACAGGGCAATCAGCCCCAGCATTTT. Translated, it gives CATSRDHGQGNQPQHF.

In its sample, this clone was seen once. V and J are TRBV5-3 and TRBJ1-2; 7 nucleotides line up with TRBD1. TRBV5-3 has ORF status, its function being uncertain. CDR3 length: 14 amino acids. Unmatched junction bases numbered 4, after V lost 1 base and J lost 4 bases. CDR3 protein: CARSLLTGVYGYTF. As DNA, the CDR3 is TGTGCCAGAAGCTTGTTAACAGGGGTCTATGGCTACACCTTC.

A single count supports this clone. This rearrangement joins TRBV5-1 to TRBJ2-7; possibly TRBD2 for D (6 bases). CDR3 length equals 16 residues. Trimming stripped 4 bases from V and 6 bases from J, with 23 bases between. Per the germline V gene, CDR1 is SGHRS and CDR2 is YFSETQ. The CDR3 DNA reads TGCGCCAGCAGCCAGACGGGGGTGGGGGTTTTGGGCGAGCAGTACTTC. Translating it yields CASSQTGVGVLGEQYF.

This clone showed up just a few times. CDR3 sequence reads: CASRSGGDYGYTF. The CDR3 coding sequence is TGTGCCAGCAGATCAGGGGGCGACTATGGCTACACCTTC. The chain has TRBV6-5 and TRBJ1-2; 8 positions match TRBD1. Germline CDR1 MNHEY, CDR2 SVGAGI. Trimming cost V 6 bases and J 3 bases; bases outside gene matches: 3. CDR3 length: 13 residues.

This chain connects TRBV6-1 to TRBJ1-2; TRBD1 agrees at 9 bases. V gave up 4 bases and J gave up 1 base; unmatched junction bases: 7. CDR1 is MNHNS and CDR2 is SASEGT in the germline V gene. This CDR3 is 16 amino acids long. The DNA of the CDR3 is TGTGCCAGCAGTGGGATGGGACAGGGCTTTAACTATGGCTACACCTTC. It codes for CASSGMGQGFNYGYTF.